This TCR beta chain was found in a study of a mutant IDH1 vaccine in newly diagnosed glioma. Here immunoSEQ multiplex PCR was the method, and the copy in TCRdb shows in-frame clones only, minus some. The sample has 85,000 to 100,000 clones; around 80% are singletons. The time point is: baseline, week 1 (first vaccination visit). The treatment is: pre-vaccination baseline after standard-of-care therapy. The source is a man aged 35-49 years with glioma. Sequenced here: PBMCs, sampled from a glioma patient treated with radiotherapy, temozolomide or both.

Here the CDR3 DNA reads TGTGCCAGCAGCTTAATTCGGGACAATGAGCAGTTCTTC. Protein product: CASSLIRDNEQFF. V is TRBV11-3 and J is TRBJ2-1; D ambiguous. Germline V gene lookup returns CDR1 SGHNT and CDR2 YENEEA. CDR3 size: 13 residues. Deletions cut 2 bases from V and 5 bases from J, with 7 bases between.